Below, 10 T cell receptor beta chains from the same sample are listed, as sequenced in a study of shared clonotypes between healthy human individuals. The protocol was immunoSEQ multiplex PCR, while the TCRdb copy is restricted to in-frame clones and leaves out a portion. The sample holds some 1.1 million clones, approximately 77% seen once. The source material was memory CD4+ T cells from PBMCs. Subset given: CD45RA-negative fraction. These TCRs come from a man between 18 and 35 years old in good health. Some clones in this sample may be carry-over from other donors' samples.

The V and J genes are TRBV7-2 and TRBJ2-1; no firm D call. Trimming stripped 5 bases from V and 6 bases from J, with 14 bases between. This CDR3 spans 14 amino acids. Germline lookup yields CDR1 SGHTA and CDR2 FQGNSA. DNA for the CDR3: TGTGCCAGCAGCGCCGTGTCCTGGGGCAATGAGCAGTTCTTC. Amino acid sequence: CASSAVSWGNEQFF.

This clone was counted a few times. This chain links TRBV5-1 with TRBJ2-1; D call uncertain. The germline gives CDR1 SGHRS, CDR2 YFSETQ. Trimming shortened V by 0 bases and J by 7 bases, and 8 bases separated the two germline ends. CDR3 length equals 13 residues. The CDR3 DNA sequence: TGCGCCAGCAGCTTGGTTGAAGGAAATGAGCAGTTCTTC. Translated: CASSLVEGNEQFF.

The J gene is TRBJ2-1, the V gene TRBV20-1, with 8 bases matching TRBD1. This CDR3 is built from 10 residues. The V and J ends lost 3 bases and 15 bases, in that order; junction bases with no gene match: 4. Germline V gene sequence: CDR1 DFQATT, CDR2 SNEGSKA (reference sequence). The CDR3 reads CSASRTGMFF. The CDR3 DNA is TGCAGTGCTAGCCGGACAGGGATGTTCTTC.

This clone was seen just once. The genes are TRBV5-1 and TRBJ2-2; D unresolved. V dropped 4 bases and J dropped 0 bases, with 10 bases sitting between them. There are 15 residues in the CDR3. Germline CDR1 reads SGHRS; CDR2 reads YFSETQ. The CDR3 DNA reads as TGCGCCAGCAGCCCGAATTCAGCGAACACCGGGGAGCTGTTTTTT. Amino acids: CASSPNSANTGELFF. Full variable domain (outside the CDR3, taken from reference TRBV5-1 and TRBJ2-2): KAGVTQTPRYLIKTRGQQVTLSCSPISGHRSVSWYQQTPGQGLQFLFEYFSETQRNKGNFPGRFSGRQFSNSRSEMNVSTLELGDSALYLCASSPNSANTGELFFGEGSRLTVL.

For the CDR3, the DNA is TGTGCCAGCAGCAAGGGGGGTGGCCCCCACGAGCAGTACTTC. This encodes CASSKGGGPHEQYF. The chain recombines TRBV28 with TRBJ2-7, with D tentatively TRBD1 or TRBD2 (6 bases each). This CDR3 has 14 amino acids. V was pared by 6 bases and J by 5 bases, with 17 bases between. Germline V gene sequence: CDR1 MDHEN, CDR2 SYDVKM.

The rearrangement links TRBV28 to TRBJ1-5; D is unresolved. The CDR3 spans 12 residues. Trimming stripped 4 bases from V and 7 bases from J, with 8 bases between. Germline CDR1 is MDHEN and CDR2 is SYDVKM. CDR3 protein: CASSYVKQPQHF. The CDR3 region has the DNA TGTGCCAGCAGTTACGTTAAACAGCCCCAGCATTTT. The full variable domain, completed using reference TRBV28 and TRBJ1-5, is DVKVTQSSRYLVKRTGEKVFLECVQDMDHENMFWYRQDPGLGLRLIYFSYDVKMKEKGDIPEGYSVSREKKERFSLILESASTNQTSMYLCASSYVKQPQHFGDGTRLSIL.

The chain links TRBV11-3 to TRBJ2-7, with D possibly being TRBD2 (5 bases). Germline V lookup: CDR1 SGHNT, CDR2 YENEEA. The germline V and J ends were trimmed by 1 base and 5 bases, with 12 bases remaining between them. The CDR3 spans 14 residues. CDR3 coding DNA: TGTGCCAGCAGCTTAGGGCGGGTGGGCGACGAGCAGTACTTC. Translated, it gives CASSLGRVGDEQYF.

The rearrangement joins TRBV25-1 to TRBJ1-3, with 10 nucleotides matching TRBD1. The germline CDR1 and CDR2 sequences are MGHDK and SYGVNS. V trimming: 1 base; J trimming: 8 bases; junction bases outside the gene matches: 5. The CDR3 totals 15 residues. The CDR3 loop reads CASSESGTGADTIYF. The CDR3 DNA reads TGTGCCAGCAGTGAATCCGGGACAGGGGCAGACACCATATATTTT. Using reference TRBV25-1 and TRBJ1-3 for the parts outside the CDR3, the full variable domain is EADIYQTPRYLVIGTGKKITLECSQTMGHDKMYWYQQDPGMELHLIHYSYGVNSTEKGDLSSESTVSRIRTEHFPLTLESARPSHTSQYLCASSESGTGADTIYFGEGSWLTVV.

This chain joins TRBV5-1 and TRBJ1-1; D is uncertain. V was cut by 4 bases and J by 7 bases, with 17 bases left in between. The CDR3 extends over 14 amino acids. Germline loops: CDR1 SGHRS, CDR2 YFSETQ. CDR3 in amino acids: CASSMDPGGDEAFF. For the CDR3, the DNA is TGCGCCAGCAGCATGGATCCGGGAGGTGATGAAGCTTTCTTT. The entire variable domain, with the rest obtained from reference TRBV5-1 and TRBJ1-1, is as follows: KAGVTQTPRYLIKTRGQQVTLSCSPISGHRSVSWYQQTPGQGLQFLFEYFSETQRNKGNFPGRFSGRQFSNSRSEMNVSTLELGDSALYLCASSMDPGGDEAFFGQGTRLTVV.

The V call is TRBV30, the J call TRBJ1-1, with 7 bases matching TRBD1. Germline trimming cut 2 bases from V and 4 bases from J; bases unmatched to any gene: 10. The CDR3 consists of 15 residues. The germline V gene has CDR1 GTSNPN and CDR2 SVGIG (reference sequence). The chain's CDR3 is CAWSLGNRDSTEAFF. The CDR3 region has the DNA TGTGCCTGGAGTTTGGGGAACAGGGACAGCACTGAAGCTTTCTTT.